This T cell receptor beta chain was recovered during a study of cytomegalovirus exposure and HLA in healthy donors (dated by TCRdb to 2015 to 2018). Background on the whole study: An earlier analysis of some 550 of the donors reported approximately 270 Gb of sequence data and around 120 million unique TCR beta sequences from 150 million to 200 million T cells. About 330 gigabases of sequencing data and around 85 million unique TCR sequences made up an early release that covered under 750 HLA-typed donors. The genetic ancestry cluster associated with self-reported Caucasian donors included around 76% of the roughly 400 genotyped donors. The study was designed to test whether signatures of past pathogen exposure could be identified by cataloging public T cell receptors. The study used immunosequencing to profile the T cell repertoires of around 600 subjects and linked those repertoires to cytomegalovirus serostatus. Along with the approximately 700-subject first cohort, a separate validation cohort of over 90 different subjects was used. High-throughput TCR immunosequencing, statistical association of individual TCRs with disease status, and machine learning were combined to predict cytomegalovirus infection status. A later analysis re-analyzed previously published TCR beta repertoires from 660 or so donors and added high-resolution HLA genotyping to study TCR occurrence patterns. The later analysis used no new phenotypic data to find candidate immune exposures, relying instead on TCR beta sequences and their occurrence across donors. To decide whether each TCR beta V gene segment behaved as functional or pseudogenic, an earlier analysis of several hundred of the donors relied on high-throughput TCR beta sequencing. Alongside the repertoire data, information on donor age, sex, ethnicity and CMV serostatus was compiled. Genome-wide SNP genotypes for about 65% of the 666 donors were used in a later genetic analysis, which treated that subset as a discovery cohort. Every discovery cohort repertoire had been produced on one sequencing platform. Both class I and class II loci were covered by HLA typing, at four-digit resolution. The number of donors typed differed by locus, with roughly 620-630 for A, B, C, DRB1 and DQB1, around 500 for DQA1, under 610 for DPA1, and some 450 for DPB1. Because of strong linkage in the cohort, roughly five DR-DQ haplotypes were treated as single units for association and clustering. Among roughly 370 genotyped donors of the cohort, an average of roughly 240,000 unique TCR beta nucleotide sequences were sequenced per donor, roughly a sixth of them non-productive.

This clone has a single count. Its antigen specificity is not known. The record has no base qualities; no much larger clone is one base away. The library was generated by the immunoSEQ multiplex PCR assay. The multiplex PCR relied on a mix of 60 forward primers for TCR Vbeta segments and 13 reverse primers for TCR Jbeta segments. The CDR3 region of rearranged TCR beta genes was amplified from genomic DNA by a multiplex PCR assay. Amplified TCR beta libraries were sequenced as 87-base-pair reads on the Illumina HiSeq System. The authors' pipeline ran thus. In a later analysis, some 80 million unique TCR beta chains were counted across the approximately 620 repertoires, and approximately 9.9 million of these chains were shared by at least two donors. Raw reads were error-corrected and collapsed into unique sequences with a nearest-neighbor algorithm that merged closely related sequences to remove PCR and sequencing errors. To assign V, D and J gene segments, CDR3 sequences were aligned to IMGT reference sequences. For a sequence to be retained, at least a six-nucleotide match to both a V gene segment and a J gene segment was required. A rearrangement counted as productive if the CDR3 had no stop codons and remained in frame with V and J, and every other rearrangement counted as non-productive. Following IMGT convention, CDR3 was defined as the stretch from the second conserved V-encoded cysteine to the conserved J-encoded phenylalanine. In an earlier analysis of 550 to 650 of the donors, sequences lacking an unambiguous match to a single V gene segment were excluded. In an earlier analysis of 587 of the donors, a V segment was called functional when productive rearrangements were above 56.7%, and segregating when the standard deviation between donors exceeded 5%. A statistical classification framework was built to diagnose cytomegalovirus status from the catalog of TCR beta chain sequences. A later analysis assigned V and J genes by comparing TCR nucleotide sequences with IMGT/GENE-DB human TR gene sequences. The TCRdist pipeline was used in a later analysis to assign CDR3 sequences and most-parsimonious VDJ recombination scenarios. In a later analysis, each TCR beta chain was defined by its CDR3 amino acid sequence together with its V-gene family, and reads without a unique V-gene family were excluded. To address suspected cross-contamination and a sequencing artifact, a later analysis removed under 600 highly shared, low-generation-probability nucleotide sequences. A later analysis calculated a clonal expansion index for each public chain from normalized within-repertoire ranks of inferred template counts. Generation probabilities in a later analysis came from a VDJ recombination model fitted to out-of-frame rearrangements, and those results were checked against IGoR. A later analysis scored TCR-TCR, TCR-HLA and TCR-CMV co-occurrence with hypergeometric tests, applying a repertoire-size bias correction to TCR pairs. False discovery rates were estimated in a later analysis by permuting HLA or CMV assignments 20 times. In a later analysis, co-occurring TCRs were grouped using DBSCAN, and TCRdist sequence similarity was added for clustering within HLA-allele-positive subsets. Co-occurrence clustering excluded repertoires with fewer than 30,000 or more than 120,000 public chains, plus five with anomalous nucleotide sharing. The table was pulled from immuneACCESS by TCRdb, which kept in-frame rearrangements only. Such tables lose some clones; where checked, under half of the loss comes from unresolved V genes, and the rest has no known cause. Clonal size and the V and J genes are those of that table, whereas D and trimming came from the DNA. The sample has some 170,000 clones on record, roughly three quarters of them singletons. Clones ranked in the top ten supply approximately 2.9% of the sample.

CDR1 MDHEN and CDR2 SYDVKM were looked up in the germline V gene. Counted from cysteine to phenylalanine, this CDR3 has 17 amino acids. Kept here is only the CDR3 DNA, which spans 51 bases and is read in frame from base 1. Germline trimming amounts to 6 bases on V and 0 bases on J, with 5 as the count of junction bases outside the gene matches. The research as a whole found: The presence/absence analyses assumed that sequencing depth was roughly uniform across donors, and that assumption may not be true. About 17 rarely observed V segments, including chromosome 9 orphons, were excluded from the earlier analysis of some 590 of the donors because counts were too low. Correlated functional status among segregating V segments might reflect linkage disequilibrium, but an unknown experimental factor could not be ruled out. In a later analysis, TCR association rates were found to vary across HLA loci, with the most associated TCRs seen for DRB1 alleles and the fewest for HLA-C alleles. Compared with the approximately 670-donor mean, donors in an Asian-associated ancestry cluster had fewer N-insertions in productive TCRs, according to a later genetic analysis. An association between a missense DCLRE1C variant and V-gene and J-gene trimming of TCR beta chains was found in a later genetic analysis and replicated in an independent cohort. Because HLA typing was missing for some donors at each locus, association tests included only the typed subset. In an earlier analysis of approximately 590 of the donors, most TCR beta V segments appeared in productive rearrangements about 90% or about 30% of the time, broadly matching IMGT annotations. A total of 150 to 200 TCR beta chains were listed by the study as associated with cytomegalovirus. Strong co-occurrence of HLA alleles, especially DR and DQ, made assigning TCR associations to individual alleles difficult. In a later analysis, HLA-associated TCR beta chains showed more clonal expansion and lower generation probabilities than non-associated chains that were equally common. A further reported finding was that TCR beta sequences accurately predicted the HLA-A and HLA-B alleles for most subjects in the first cohort. This cohort had only TCR beta chains sequenced, and the lack of alpha or paired-chain data limited which features could be detected. Some IMGT-functional V segments, including TRBV6-2 and TRBV6-3, could not be distinguished by the 87-base-pair reads and were therefore excluded. In a later analysis, most CMV-associated TCR beta chains were found to appear HLA-restricted, with HLA associations seemingly driven largely by CMV exposure. The sequencing pipeline was judged likely to have produced a cluster of highly shared sequence variants as a technical artifact. Cytomegalovirus status was reported to be diagnosed by the classifier with high specificity and sensitivity in both the original and validation cohorts. Most TCR sequences were seen in very few donors, while some public TCRs were found in many individuals. According to a later analysis, parvovirus B19, influenza, CMV and Epstein-Barr virus appeared linked to several top co-occurrence clusters. Immune exposure information for the cohort was limited to CMV serostatus. The authors suggested that the approach could potentially be generalized to other disease states and immunological phenotypes. Three of the identified cytomegalovirus-associated TCR beta chains were confirmed in vitro to be specific for cytomegalovirus antigens. Specific HLA alleles were associated with over 15,000 TCR beta sequences at a false discovery rate of 0.05 in a later analysis.

The cohort comprised fewer than 700 healthy bone marrow donors. All cohort members were sampled while nominally healthy, although unrecorded immune exposures were likely present. The donor tested CMV seronegative and was one of the 352 seronegative cohort members. A peripheral blood sample was provided by each donor, and peripheral blood mononuclear cells were used for TCR beta sequencing. Genomic DNA extraction from the blood cell samples was performed with the Qiagen DNeasy Blood Extraction Kit. The sequenced material came from PBMCs. The chain joins TRBV28 to TRBJ2-1, and TRBD2 matches 13 of the central bases. This receptor was taken from a male donor in good health and CMV-seronegative. The nucleotide sequence is TGTGCCAGCAGCTTACTAGCGGGGGGGAGCTCCTACAATGAGCAGTTCTTC. It translates to CASSLLAGGSSYNEQFF.